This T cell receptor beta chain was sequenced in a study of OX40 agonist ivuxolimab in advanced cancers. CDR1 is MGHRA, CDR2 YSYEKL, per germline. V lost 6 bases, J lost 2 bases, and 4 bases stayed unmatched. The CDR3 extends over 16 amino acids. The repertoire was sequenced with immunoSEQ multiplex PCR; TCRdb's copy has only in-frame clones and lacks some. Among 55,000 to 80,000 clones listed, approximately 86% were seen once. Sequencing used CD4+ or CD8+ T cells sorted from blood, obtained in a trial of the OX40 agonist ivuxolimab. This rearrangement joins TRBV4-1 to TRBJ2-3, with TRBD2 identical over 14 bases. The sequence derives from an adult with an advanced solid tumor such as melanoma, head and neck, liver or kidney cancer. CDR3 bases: TGCGCCAGCAGGCCGGGACTAGCGGGAGCCACAGATACGCAGTATTTT. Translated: CASRPGLAGATDTQYF.